Following are 28 T cell receptor beta chains from one sample sequenced in a study of blood T cells in healthy people across ages. Using a J-beta primer mix together with a sample-barcoded 5' primer, a second PCR was run for roughly 6 to 12 cycles. TCRdb re-called the 5' RACE reads through MiXCR, storing one row per CDR3 protein. Altogether hundreds of thousands of distinct CDR3 sequences are present, approximately 30% being singletons, with the ten largest covering about a sixth. The source material was blood. The receptors were sampled from a woman older than 75 in good health.

This clonotype was recorded many times. This rearrangement joins TRBV7-3 to TRBJ1-2; TRBD1 matches 8 bases. The V gene's germline CDR1 is SGHTA and CDR2 FQGTGA. This CDR3 spans 17 amino acids. V lost 4 bases, J lost 4 bases, and 14 bases stayed unmatched. CDR3 in amino acids: CASSYTGQGRIRYGYTF. CDR3 bases: TGTGCCAGCAGCTACACTGGACAGGGCCGGATACGCTATGGCTACACCTTC. Looking up the rest from reference TRBV7-3 and TRBJ1-2 gives the full variable domain: GAGVSQTPSNKVTEKGKYVELRCDPISGHTALYWYRQSLGQGPEFLIYFQGTGAADDSGLPNDRFFAVRPEGSVSTLKIQRTERGDSAVYLCASSYTGQGRIRYGYTFGSGTRLTVV.

CDR3 loop: CASSSPQGEGSYEQYF. The CDR3 bases are TGTGCCAGCAGTTCCCCACAGGGAGAGGGGTCCTACGAGCAGTACTTC. The chain has TRBV28 and TRBJ2-7; D is perhaps TRBD1 (6 bases). This CDR3 comprises 16 residues. In germline, CDR1 is MDHEN, CDR2 SYDVKM. Trimming left V 4 bases short and J 1 base short, with 17 bases between.

This clonotype was detected only a few times. This sequence joins TRBV4-3 and TRBJ2-2; possibly TRBD1 or TRBD2 for D (6 bases each). CDR3 size: 18 residues. V lost 4 bases, J lost 3 bases, and 21 bases lay in between. Germline V CDR1 and CDR2: LGHNA, YSLEER. CDR3 protein: CASSPGYPGGADTGELFF. In DNA, the CDR3 is TGCGCCAGCAGCCCTGGGTACCCCGGGGGCGCGGACACCGGGGAGCTGTTTTTT.

CDR3 sequence (DNA): TGCAGTGCTTCCTTCACACCCGGAGATACGCAGTATTTT. It encodes CSASFTPGDTQYF. This chain connects TRBV20-1 to TRBJ2-3; no clear D gene. Germline loops: CDR1 DFQATT, CDR2 SNEGSKA (reference sequence). V lost 5 bases to trimming and J lost 5 bases, with 14 bases between them. The CDR3 length is 13 residues.

In its sample, this clonotype was seen a few times. The chain carries TRBV6-6 and TRBJ1-6; D not resolved. Trimming removed 4 bases from V and 1 base from J, with 8 bases in between. This CDR3 region has 15 residues. Germline assignment: CDR1 MNHNY and CDR2 SVGAGI (reference sequence). The CDR3 region is CASSSLTSYNSPLHF. As DNA, the CDR3 is TGTGCCAGCAGTTCTCTCACTTCCTATAATTCACCCCTCCACTTT.

The chain carries TRBV10-3 and TRBJ2-1; 7 bases match TRBD1. The J call may be faulty, since TRBJ2-7 better matches the DNA end. Germline V gene sequence: CDR1 ENHRY, CDR2 SYGVKD. This CDR3 spans 12 amino acids. The CDR3, as DNA: TGTGCCATCAGGACAGGGTTGGGGGAGCAGTACTTC. Translation: CAIRTGLGEQYF.

This clonotype was detected many times. The V and J genes are TRBV29-1 and TRBJ1-2, with D hard to call. The CDR3 is 11 residues long. V was shortened by 4 bases and J by 2 bases, with 5 bases between the two germline ends. Per the germline V gene, CDR1 is SQVTM and CDR2 is ANQGSEA. The DNA of the CDR3 is TGCAGCGTTGCAGAGAACTATGGCTACACCTTC. Amino acid sequence: CSVAENYGYTF.

This clonotype was counted between two and nine times. The J gene is TRBJ1-1, the V gene TRBV6-1, with D tentatively TRBD1 (5 bases). CDR1 and CDR2 from the germline V gene are MNHNS and SASEGT. The CDR3 contains 13 residues. The V gene lost 8 bases and the J gene lost 0 bases, with 10 bases spanning the gap. The CDR3 bases are TGTGCCAGCTGGGGACGCATGAACACTGAAGCTTTCTTT. It codes for CASWGRMNTEAFF.

This clonotype was detected only a few times. V usage is TRBV4-2 and J usage is TRBJ2-5; 9 bases map to TRBD2. The V gene's germline CDR1 is LGHNA and CDR2 YNFKEQ. V lost 0 bases and J lost 4; bases outside the gene matches: 6. There are 16 residues in the CDR3. CDR3 protein: CASSQEGGLASETQYF. CDR3 sequence (DNA): TGTGCCAGCAGCCAAGAAGGCGGACTAGCGTCAGAGACCCAGTACTTC.

This clonotype was observed many times. DNA of the CDR3: TGCAGTGCTATACAGGGGAAGACCCAGTACTTC. Encoded protein: CSAIQGKTQYF. J is TRBJ2-5 and V is TRBV20-1; TRBD1 matches at 7 bases. V lost 4 bases to trimming and J lost 6 bases; unmatched junction nucleotides: 2. This CDR3 is 11 amino acids long. Germline-derived CDR1 and CDR2 are DFQATT and SNEGSKA (reference sequence).

V usage is TRBV2 and J usage is TRBJ2-7; D is unclear. V lost 5 bases and J 7 bases, leaving 12 bases between the germline ends. The V gene's germline CDR1 is SNHLY and CDR2 FYNNEI. This CDR3 contains 12 residues. This CDR3 reads CASSLQVFEQYF. The CDR3 DNA sequence: TGTGCCAGCAGTTTACAAGTTTTTGAGCAGTACTTC.

This clonotype has just one count. A clone one base away is much larger, so this may be a read error. The rearrangement links TRBV30 to TRBJ2-7, with D possibly matching TRBD2 (6 bases). This CDR3 has 13 amino acids. The germline V gene has CDR1 GTSNPN and CDR2 SVGIG (reference sequence). DNA of the CDR3: TGTGCGAGGGGAGGTGGGGGAGTCGAGACCCCGTACTTC. Translating gives CARGGGGVETPYF.

The gene calls are TRBV5-1 and TRBJ2-1; 8 bases are shared with TRBD2. The CDR3 contains 16 residues. Germline V gives CDR1 SGHRS, CDR2 YFSETQ. V was pared by 4 bases and J by 3 bases, with 9 bases of the junction left unmatched. CDR3 sequence: CASSPAGAGVYNEQFF. As DNA, the CDR3 is TGCGCCAGCAGCCCGGCGGGAGCGGGGGTCTACAATGAGCAGTTCTTC.

The table lists this clonotype with a few counts. CDR3 bases: TGTGCCAGCAGCTTGGGTCCTAGCGGGGAGCAGTTCTTC. Protein product: CASSLGPSGEQFF. This sequence joins TRBV7-2 and TRBJ2-1; TRBD2 matches 8 bases. CDR1 is SGHTA and CDR2 is FQGNSA in the germline V gene. This CDR3 is built from 13 residues. V shed 3 bases, J shed 10 bases, and the junction held 5 bases outside the gene matches.

The V call is TRBV3-1, the J call TRBJ2-1, with TRBD1 identical over 10 bases. The CDR3 has 16 residues. Germline V gives CDR1 LGHDT, CDR2 YNNKEL (reference sequence). V lost 3 bases, J lost 8 bases, and 10 bases stayed unmatched. The CDR3 reads CASSQRSGQGRDEQFF. DNA for the CDR3: TGTGCCAGCAGCCAGAGGTCGGGACAGGGGCGGGATGAGCAGTTCTTC.

The rearrangement links TRBV6-6 to TRBJ1-1, with D possibly matching TRBD1 (5 bases). Germline-derived CDR1 and CDR2 are MNHNY and SVGAGI (reference sequence). Between the trimmed V and J ends, which lost 6 bases and 3 bases, there was a span of 17 bases. This CDR3 spans 15 amino acids. DNA of the CDR3: TGTGCCAGCAGCTTACAAGTTGGGGGGGACACTGAAGCTTTCTTT. As protein: CASSLQVGGDTEAFF.

In this sample, this clonotype turned up many times. The genes are TRBV10-3 and TRBJ2-3; 14 bases fit TRBD2. CDR1 ENHRY and CDR2 SYGVKD come from the germline V gene. V shed 6 bases, J shed 3 bases, and the junction held 8 bases outside the gene matches. The CDR3 covers 17 residues. The CDR3 nucleotides read TGTGCCATCAGGCCGGGACTAGCGGGGGATTCAACAGATACGCAGTATTTT. Amino acid sequence: CAIRPGLAGDSTDTQYF.

This clonotype was counted a few times. J is TRBJ2-3 and V is TRBV18; 11 nucleotides agree with TRBD2. J was trimmed by 3 bases and V by 1 base; bases with no gene match: 6. Germline V gene data show CDR1 as KGHSH and CDR2 as LQKENI. CDR3 size: 17 residues. CDR3 in DNA: TGTGCCAGCTCACCACTGACTAGCGGGGCCGGGACAGATACGCAGTATTTT. The encoded protein is CASSPLTSGAGTDTQYF.

At least ten counts were recorded for this clonotype. The V gene is TRBV20-1, the J gene TRBJ2-1, with D perhaps matching TRBD2 (5 bases). Looked up from germline, CDR1 is DFQATT and CDR2 is SNEGSKA (reference sequence). Deletions cut 3 bases from V and 7 bases from J, with 13 bases between. This CDR3 is built from 13 residues. The CDR3 sequence is CSASGGLDNEQFF. DNA for the CDR3: TGCAGTGCTAGTGGTGGACTGGATAATGAGCAGTTCTTC.

Comment on this clonotype: A much larger clone is a single base away; this may be a read error. The V and J genes are TRBV27 and TRBJ2-1, with D maybe TRBD2 (5 bases). The length of the CDR3 is 16 residues. Germline CDR1 reads MNHEY; CDR2 reads SMNVEV (reference sequence). V lost 4 bases and J 4 bases, leaving 17 bases between the germline ends. The CDR3 nucleotides are TGTGCCAGCAGTTCTGAGGTTAGCGCGACTTACAATGAGCAGTTCTTC. Residues: CASSSEVSATYNEQFF.

This clonotype was seen repeatedly, ten times or more. This chain links TRBV18 with TRBJ1-1; D not resolved. The CDR3 sequence is 14 residues long. V was trimmed by 0 bases and J by 1 base, leaving 6 bases between them. Germline V gene data show CDR1 as KGHSH and CDR2 as LQKENI. CDR3 loop: CASSPPNGNTEAFF. The CDR3, as DNA: TGTGCCAGCTCACCACCGAATGGGAACACTGAAGCTTTCTTT.

This clonotype was seen repeatedly, ten times or more. This chain joins TRBV20-1 and TRBJ1-6; D might be TRBD1 (6 bases). V lost 0 bases to trimming and J lost 10 bases, with 16 bases between them. The germline gives CDR1 DFQATT, CDR2 SNEGSKA (reference sequence). This CDR3 is built from 15 residues. This chain's CDR3 is CSAREGGWGYSPLHF. CDR3 bases: TGCAGTGCTAGAGAAGGGGGTTGGGGTTACTCACCCCTCCACTTT.

This clonotype came up a few times. The chain uses TRBV14 and TRBJ2-2; possibly TRBD1 for D (5 bases). V gave up 5 bases and J gave up 4 bases, with 14 bases separating them. The CDR3 length is 15 residues. Germline CDR1 is SGHDN and CDR2 is FVKESK. CDR3 sequence reads: CASSSNKDSTGELFF. Written as DNA, the CDR3 is TGTGCCAGCAGCTCAAATAAAGACAGCACCGGGGAGCTGTTTTTT.

At least ten counts were recorded for this clonotype. The chain links TRBV7-9 to TRBJ2-7, with unresolved D. Germline CDR1 SEHNR, CDR2 FQNEAQ (reference sequence). This CDR3 is 12 amino acids long. The V end was cut by 1 base, the J end by 5 bases, with 6 bases between. CDR3 in DNA: TGTGCCAGCAGCTTAGGGTTCGACGAGCAGTACTTC. Its protein product is CASSLGFDEQYF.

The gene calls are TRBV12-3 or TRBV12-4 and TRBJ2-2; D may be TRBD1 (8 bases). Trimming took 7 bases from V and 7 from J, leaving 22 bases between them. The CDR3 extends over 16 amino acids. CDR3 bases: TGTGCCAGCATTCCCAGGGGGCGGGGGTACGTCGGGGAGCTGTTTTTT. Encoded protein: CASIPRGRGYVGELFF.

V and J are TRBV27 and TRBJ1-2; the D is unclear. The germline gives CDR1 MNHEY, CDR2 SMNVEV (reference sequence). The CDR3 runs to 13 residues. Trimming took off 4 bases at V and 0 bases at J, with 6 bases between the two ends. CDR3 protein: CASSWRPNYGYTF. The CDR3 nucleotides read TGTGCCAGCAGTTGGAGACCTAACTATGGCTACACCTTC.

This chain connects TRBV4-2 to TRBJ2-1, with 13 nucleotides matching TRBD2. The CDR3 contains 15 residues. J lost 6 bases, V lost 4 bases, and 3 bases had no gene match. From germline, CDR1 is LGHNA and CDR2 YNFKEQ. The CDR3 region has the DNA TGTGCCAGCAGCCCACTAGCGGGAGGGATCAATGAGCAGTTCTTC. Translating gives CASSPLAGGINEQFF.

This clonotype came up a few times. The CDR3 reads CSVTDGGEAFF. In DNA form, the CDR3 reads TGCAGTGTGACGGATGGGGGGGAAGCTTTCTTT. The chain employs TRBV20-1 and TRBJ1-1; weak D call: TRBD1 (5 bases). Germline V gives CDR1 DFQATT, CDR2 SNEGSKA (reference sequence). V shed 7 bases and J shed 8 bases, with 14 bases lying between them. This CDR3 has 11 amino acids.